This T cell receptor beta chain was captured in a study of cytomegalovirus exposure and HLA in healthy donors. The CDR3 has 14 residues. Germline values: CDR1 MNHEY, CDR2 SMNVEV (reference sequence). Losses at the gene ends were 4 bases for V and 3 bases for J; bases not matched to a gene: 3. The PCR was carried out with 60 Vbeta primers and 13 Jbeta primers. Only in-frame clones appear in the TCRdb table, and some are missing; sequencing was by immunoSEQ multiplex PCR. The sample contains 90,000 to 120,000 clones, around 85% of which appear only once. The table lists this clone with a count of one. This TCR was recovered from a man aged 25-45 years in good health and CMV-seronegative. The specimen was PBMCs. The rearrangement uses TRBV27 and TRBJ1-2, with TRBD1 matching over 9 bases. CDR3 in amino acids: CASSYTGGDYGYTF. CDR3 bases: TGTGCCAGCAGTTATACAGGGGGCGACTATGGCTACACCTTC.